Following are 22 T cell receptor beta chains from one sample sequenced in a study of blood T cell repertoires in COVID-19. The assay was immunoSEQ multiplex PCR, and TCRdb's table has in-frame clones only and misses some. The sample includes over 110,000 clones, about three quarters of them seen just once. The sample consisted of peripheral blood. The source of these receptors is an elderly man with acute or convalescent COVID-19.

V usage is TRBV5-5 and J usage is TRBJ2-3; D might be TRBD2 (5 bases). The germline V gene encodes CDR1 SGHKS and CDR2 YYEKEE (reference sequence). The V end lost 1 base, the J end lost 6 bases, and 15 bases lay between the germline ends. The CDR3 contains 15 residues. CDR3 in amino acids: CASSLWRTYTDTQYF. CDR3 DNA: TGTGCCAGCAGCTTGTGGAGGACTTACACCGATACGCAGTATTTT.

This clone was counted a few times. The genes are TRBV10-3 and TRBJ2-1, with 11 bases matching TRBD2. There are 15 residues in the CDR3. Germline CDR1 and CDR2: ENHRY and SYGVKD. V shed 2 bases and J 10 bases; nucleotides not matched to a gene: 7. For the CDR3, the DNA is TGTGCCATCAGTGAGGAACTAGCGGGGGAGTCGGAGCAGTTCTTC. Amino acids: CAISEELAGESEQFF.

The chain employs TRBV7-2 and TRBJ2-3, with TRBD2 matching over 13 bases. The CDR3 extends over 17 amino acids. V lost 5 bases to trimming and J lost 5 bases; unmatched junction nucleotides: 10. Germline V gene data show CDR1 as SGHTA and CDR2 as FQGNSA. Written as DNA, the CDR3 is TGTGCCAGCAGCCTTACTAGCGGGGGGGCCGGGGGAGATACGCAGTATTTT. This gives the protein CASSLTSGGAGGDTQYF.

V usage is TRBV19 and J usage is TRBJ1-5; 9 nucleotides agree with TRBD1. The CDR3 contains 15 residues. With 4 bases clipped from V and 7 bases from J, the junction kept 8 bases outside the gene matches. The germline gives CDR1 LNHDA, CDR2 SQIVND (reference sequence). The CDR3 coding sequence is TGTGCCAGTAGTACTACCGGGACAGGGATGCAGCCCCAGCATTTT. It yields the protein CASSTTGTGMQPQHF.

The CDR3 sequence is CASSLGPSGGPWGQYF. As DNA, the CDR3 is TGTGCCAGCAGCTTAGGTCCTAGCGGGGGCCCCTGGGGCCAGTACTTC. This chain uses TRBV7-2 with TRBJ2-5; 10 nucleotides agree with TRBD2. The CDR3 has 16 residues. Germline CDR1 SGHTA, CDR2 FQGNSA. J was trimmed by 10 bases and V by 1 base; bases with no gene match: 12.

This clone has a single count. The chain employs TRBV9 and TRBJ2-7, with 7 bases lining up with TRBD1. Germline values: CDR1 SGDLS, CDR2 YYNGEE. V lost 5 bases and J lost 3; bases outside the gene matches: 8. The CDR3 totals 14 residues. DNA for the CDR3: TGTGCCAGCAGGTCCGGGACAGCCTACTACGAGCAGTACTTC. It translates to CASRSGTAYYEQYF.

V is TRBV28 and J is TRBJ2-5, with 7 bases identical to TRBD2. The CDR3 is made up of 16 amino acids. Germline V gene sequence: CDR1 MDHEN, CDR2 SYDVKM. CDR3 amino acids: CASSRGSGVSSETQYF. Here the CDR3 DNA reads TGTGCAAGCTCTCGAGGGAGCGGGGTCTCGTCAGAGACCCAGTACTTC.

The chain employs TRBV10-3 and TRBJ1-1; 9 nucleotides line up with TRBD1. Germline V lookup: CDR1 ENHRY, CDR2 SYGVKD. The ends lost 6 bases at V and 3 bases at J; junction bases unmatched: 8. The length of the CDR3 is 15 residues. CDR3 sequence reads: CAISRQGGADTEAFF. The CDR3 nucleotides are TGTGCCATCAGCCGACAGGGGGGTGCAGACACTGAAGCTTTCTTT.

The chain has TRBV10-3 and TRBJ2-7; the match to TRBD1 covers 8 bases. The CDR3 is made up of 15 amino acids. J was trimmed by 3 bases and V by 3 bases; bases with no gene match: 7. Germline CDR1 is ENHRY and CDR2 is SYGVKD. CDR3 sequence reads: CAISDAGTGVYEQYF. DNA of the CDR3: TGTGCCATCAGTGATGCCGGGACAGGTGTCTACGAGCAGTACTTC.

For the CDR3, the DNA is TGTGCCAGCAGCGTAGTAACAGATACGCAGTATTTT. Translation gives CASSVVTDTQYF. The chain employs TRBV9 and TRBJ2-3; D remains ambiguous. V lost 0 bases and J 3 bases, leaving 2 bases between the germline ends. The CDR3 has 12 amino acids. Germline assignment: CDR1 SGDLS and CDR2 YYNGEE.

The chain combines TRBV7-2 with TRBJ1-1, with TRBD1 as a possible D gene (6 bases). The V gene's germline CDR1 is SGHTA and CDR2 FQGNSA. V lost 4 bases and J 1 base, leaving 13 bases between the germline ends. The CDR3 spans 15 residues. DNA for the CDR3: TGTGCCAGCAGCTCGCTGACAGGACGGAACACTGAAGCTTTCTTT. Its translation is CASSSLTGRNTEAFF.

This clone was observed a handful of times. At the DNA level, this CDR3 is encoded by other sequences in the same sample as well. This rearrangement joins TRBV7-2 to TRBJ1-1; tentatively, D is TRBD1 (5 bases). Germline V gene lookup returns CDR1 SGHTA and CDR2 FQGNSA. CDR3 length: 14 amino acids. Deletions cut 2 bases from V and 4 bases from J, with 11 bases between. The CDR3 nucleotides are TGTGCCAGCAGCTTAAGTCAGGGCTCCACTGAAGCTTTCTTT. Amino acid sequence: CASSLSQGSTEAFF.

The table lists this clone with a few counts. This rearrangement joins TRBV24-1 to TRBJ2-7; D gene uncertain. Germline V CDR1 and CDR2: KGHDR, SFDVKD. The CDR3 has 13 residues. V was trimmed by 4 bases and J by 0 bases, leaving 6 bases between them. The CDR3 is CATSEVDSYEQYF. As DNA, the CDR3 is TGTGCCACCAGTGAAGTAGACTCCTACGAGCAGTACTTC.

The genes are TRBV28 and TRBJ2-3; D not resolved. CDR1 MDHEN and CDR2 SYDVKM come from the germline V gene. V lost 1 base, J lost 3 bases, and 5 bases lay in between. The length of the CDR3 is 13 residues. This chain's CDR3 is CASSLSVTDTQYF. For the CDR3, the DNA is TGTGCCAGCAGTTTATCGGTGACAGATACGCAGTATTTT.

This clone appeared a few times. The J gene is TRBJ2-1, the V gene TRBV3-1 (or the pseudogene TRBV3-2); D unresolved. The CDR3 spans 12 residues. Trimming stripped 4 bases from V and 6 bases from J, with 7 bases between. Per germline, CDR1 LGHDT and CDR2 YNNKEL (reference sequence). CDR3 DNA: TGTGCCAGCAGCCCCCTCTCCAATGAGCAGTTCTTC. This encodes CASSPLSNEQFF.

The chain uses TRBV7-9 and TRBJ1-5, with D perhaps matching TRBD1 (5 bases). The CDR3 is made up of 15 amino acids. The germline V gene has CDR1 SEHNR and CDR2 FQNEAQ (reference sequence). Trimming left V 5 bases short and J 10 bases short, with 21 bases between. In DNA form, the CDR3 reads TGTGCCAGCAGCCACCCCGGGTCGGGGGGGGAACCCCAGCATTTT. Protein: CASSHPGSGGEPQHF.

The V call is TRBV5-4, the J call TRBJ2-2; a possible D gene is TRBD2 (5 bases). Germline assignment: CDR1 SGHNT and CDR2 YYREEE (reference sequence). The CDR3 is 15 residues long. V dropped 4 bases and J dropped 1 base, with 11 bases sitting between them. The CDR3 sequence: CASSQRTENTGELFF. In nucleotides, the CDR3 is TGTGCCAGCAGCCAACGGACTGAGAACACCGGGGAGCTGTTTTTT. Filled out from reference TRBV5-4 and TRBJ2-2, the complete variable domain reads ETGVTQSPTHLIKTRGQQVTLRCSSQSGHNTVSWYQQALGQGPQFIFQYYREEENGRGNFPPRFSGLQFPNYSSELNVNALELDDSALYLCASSQRTENTGELFFGEGSRLTVL.

The chain employs TRBV15 and TRBJ2-3, with TRBD1 as a possible D gene (6 bases). The CDR3 extends over 15 amino acids. V lost 4 bases, J lost 3 bases, and 14 bases lay in between. Per germline, CDR1 LNHNV and CDR2 YYDKDF (reference sequence). CDR3 sequence (DNA): TGTGCCACCAGCATTGGGGGCGTGAGAACAGATACGCAGTATTTT. This codes for CATSIGGVRTDTQYF.

The chain uses TRBV9 and TRBJ2-1, with TRBD2 identical over 9 bases. Germline V lookup: CDR1 SGDLS, CDR2 YYNGEE. The CDR3 spans 15 residues. Losses at the gene ends were 2 bases for V and 4 bases for J; bases not matched to a gene: 4. Here the CDR3 DNA reads TGTGCCAGCAGCGTCCTAGCGGGGAAATACAATGAGCAGTTCTTC. Translation: CASSVLAGKYNEQFF.

This clone was found a few times. Here the CDR3 reads CASRTTSGGTGGTQYF. The CDR3 DNA reads as TGTGCCAGCAGGACGACTAGCGGGGGAACCGGAGGTACGCAGTATTTT. The chain has TRBV2 and TRBJ2-3, with 12 bases that match TRBD2. With V trimmed by 6 bases and J by 8 bases, 12 bases remained unmatched. Looked up from germline, CDR1 is SNHLY and CDR2 is FYNNEI. The CDR3 contains 16 residues.

This clone occurred a few times. This CDR3 is CASSQDGANYGYTF. The CDR3 nucleotides read TGTGCCAGCAGCCAAGACGGGGCTAACTATGGCTACACCTTC. The chain recombines TRBV3-1 (or the pseudogene TRBV3-2) with TRBJ1-2; D call uncertain. V gave up 0 bases and J gave up 0 bases, with 5 bases separating them. Germline CDR1 and CDR2: LGHDT and YNNKEL (reference sequence). CDR3 length: 14 residues.

This clone has a handful of counts. The V and J genes are TRBV2 and TRBJ1-5, with D maybe TRBD1 (6 bases). This CDR3 has 14 residues. Germline V lookup: CDR1 SNHLY, CDR2 FYNNEI. The ends were cut back, 4 bases at V and 6 bases at J, with 13 bases in the middle. This CDR3 is CASSAQGGPQPQHF. In DNA form, the CDR3 reads TGTGCCAGCAGTGCTCAAGGGGGTCCTCAGCCCCAGCATTTT.